This section outlines one TCR beta chain sequence together with its context. This sample was included in a study of T cell changes during pregnancy in multiple sclerosis. The germline CDR1 and CDR2 sequences are SGHAT and FQNNGV. This CDR3 spans 16 amino acids. Germline trimming cut 1 base from V and 6 bases from J; bases unmatched to any gene: 8. Generated by immunoSEQ multiplex PCR, the TCRdb table keeps only in-frame clones and is missing some. The table shows nearly 80,000 clones, with more than 90% occurring only once. The rearrangement uses TRBV11-2 and TRBJ2-1, with 8 bases that match TRBD2. The sequences come from CD4+ T cells from peripheral blood mononuclear cells, collected before pregnancy. The TCR comes from a female donor with multiple sclerosis, enrolled in a pregnancy study. The CDR3 loop reads CASSLVPPGLVNEQFF. DNA of the CDR3: TGTGCCAGCAGCTTAGTTCCCCCGGGACTAGTCAATGAGCAGTTCTTC.